This T cell receptor beta chain appears in the sequencing data of a study of cytomegalovirus exposure and HLA in healthy donors. The study ran its PCR with 60 Vbeta and 13 Jbeta primers. TCRdb keeps only in-frame clones here, not all; method: immunoSEQ multiplex PCR. Altogether over 200,000 clones are present, just under 85% being singletons, with the ten largest covering approximately 0.5%. There are 14 residues in the CDR3. CDR1 and CDR2 from the germline V gene are SGHRS and YFSETQ. The V gene end was trimmed by 3 bases and the J gene end by 5 bases; junction bases not matched to a gene: 5. This sequence was found in a woman in her 40s in good health and CMV-seronegative. What was sequenced was PBMCs. The J gene is TRBJ2-3, the V gene TRBV5-1; 8 nucleotides line up with TRBD2. Here the CDR3 DNA reads TGCGCCAGCAGCTCCGGGGGGGGGAGAGATACGCAGTATTTT. The encoded protein is CASSSGGGRDTQYF.